Shown below are 11 T cell receptor beta chains from a single sample sequenced in a study of blood T cells in healthy people across ages. Primed by a sample-barcoded 5' primer and a J-beta primer mix, a second PCR proceeded for roughly 6 to 12 cycles. TCRdb re-called the 5' RACE reads with MiXCR, one entry per CDR3 protein. The profile covers fewer than 950,000 distinct CDR3 sequences, with roughly 40% appearing a single time and approximately 13% taken by the ten largest. Material for sequencing was blood. These receptors were collected from a man between 18 and 35 years old in good health.

To note about this clonotype: Germline and junction disagree at one end, which may indicate a read error. The genes are TRBV4-2 and TRBJ1-1; perhaps TRBD1 as D (5 bases). CDR1 LGHNA and CDR2 YNFKEQ come from the germline V gene. CDR3 length: 15 residues. CDR3 bases: TGTGCCGGCAGCCAAGATCCCTCCAGGGTCTCTGAAGCTTTCTTT. Amino acids: CAGSQDPSRVSEAFF.

The table lists this clonotype with a count of one. This CDR3 reads CASSESGVADTQYF. CDR3 nucleotide sequence: TGCGCCAGCAGTGAGTCGGGGGTGGCAGATACGCAGTATTTT. V usage is TRBV10-1 and J usage is TRBJ2-3; D possibly uses TRBD1 or TRBD2 (5 bases each). The CDR3 extends over 14 amino acids. Germline assignment: CDR1 WNHNN and CDR2 SYGVQD (reference sequence). Trimming removed 0 bases from V and 4 bases from J, with 8 bases in between.

The chain combines TRBV25-1 with TRBJ1-2; D not certain. The CDR3 sequence is 14 residues long. CDR1 and CDR2 (germline): MGHDK, SYGVNS. The V and J ends lost 1 base and 3 bases respectively, with 9 bases between them. The CDR3 DNA sequence: TGTGCCAGCAGTGAATCCGGTTTTCACTATGGCTACACCTTC. It specifies CASSESGFHYGYTF.

The chain uses TRBV15 and TRBJ2-1; possibly TRBD2 for D (5 bases). The CDR3 totals 14 residues. Germline lookup yields CDR1 LNHNV and CDR2 YYDKDF (reference sequence). V shed 8 bases and J shed 1 base, with 12 bases lying between them. This chain's CDR3 is CATARPGSYNEQFF. For the CDR3, the DNA is TGTGCCACCGCACGGCCGGGGTCCTACAATGAGCAGTTCTTC.

In this sample, this clonotype turned up a few times. CDR3 DNA sequence: TGTGCCAGCAGAACGGACAGCAGCTCCTACAATGAGCAGTTCTTC. Residues: CASRTDSSSYNEQFF. The chain carries TRBV27 and TRBJ2-1, with D perhaps TRBD1 (6 bases). CDR3 length: 15 amino acids. Trimming pared 6 bases from V and 0 bases from J, leaving 12 bases between. Germline V gives CDR1 MNHEY, CDR2 SMNVEV (reference sequence).

The chain employs TRBV6-2 or TRBV6-3 and TRBJ2-2; D is possibly TRBD1 (6 bases). The V end lost 2 bases, the J end lost 0 bases, and 13 bases lay between the germline ends. The CDR3 sequence is 17 residues long. From germline, CDR1 is MNHEY and CDR2 SVGEGT. The CDR3 reads CASSYDRHLPNTGELFF. The DNA of the CDR3 is TGTGCCAGCAGTTACGACAGGCACCTCCCGAACACCGGGGAGCTGTTTTTT.

V and J are TRBV9 and TRBJ1-5; weak D call: TRBD1 (5 bases). The CDR3 sequence is 15 residues long. The germline V gene has CDR1 SGDLS and CDR2 YYNGEE. V lost 1 base, J lost 3 bases, and 11 bases lay in between. The CDR3 sequence: CASSVTSGINQPQHF. In DNA, the CDR3 is TGTGCCAGCAGCGTAACGTCAGGGATCAATCAGCCCCAGCATTTT.

The rearrangement uses TRBV7-2 and TRBJ1-5; maybe TRBD1 (5 bases). The CDR3 runs 17 residues. Trimming left V 4 bases short and J 2 bases short, with 18 bases between. Per germline, CDR1 SGHTA and CDR2 FQGNSA. The CDR3 spells CASSSRVTRGGNQPQHF. CDR3 in DNA: TGTGCCAGCAGCTCTAGAGTGACAAGGGGTGGCAATCAGCCCCAGCATTTT.

The chain is built from TRBV2 and TRBJ1-4; TRBD1 aligns across 9 bases. CDR1 SNHLY and CDR2 FYNNEI come from the germline V gene. This CDR3 contains 14 residues. Losses at the gene ends were 2 bases for V and 8 bases for J; bases not matched to a gene: 3. CDR3 sequence reads: CASSEYRGQEKLFF. The CDR3 DNA is TGTGCCAGCAGTGAATACAGGGGGCAAGAAAAACTGTTTTTT. Complete variable domain (other parts from reference TRBV2 and TRBJ1-4): EPEVTQTPSHQVTQMGQEVILRCVPISNHLYFYWYRQILGQKVEFLVSFYNNEISEKSEIFDDQFSVERPDGSNFTLKIRSTKLEDSAMYFCASSEYRGQEKLFFGSGTQLSVL.

In regard to this clonotype: A far larger clone is only one base removed, so a read error is likely. The chain recombines TRBV12-3 or TRBV12-4 with TRBJ2-3; D is possibly TRBD2 (5 bases). The CDR3 length is 12 residues. V was pared by 7 bases and J by 2 bases, with 7 bases between. The CDR3 bases are TGTGCCAGCACCCGGGACACAGATACGCAGTATTTT. It encodes CASTRDTDTQYF.

The chain combines TRBV3-1 with TRBJ1-2, with a tentative D call TRBD1 (5 bases). Trimming took off 0 bases at V and 8 bases at J, with 7 bases between the two ends. Germline CDR1 LGHDT, CDR2 YNNKEL (reference sequence). This CDR3 is built from 12 residues. The CDR3 reads CASSQEGGGYTF. CDR3 DNA sequence: TGTGCCAGCAGCCAAGAGGGGGGGGGCTACACCTTC.